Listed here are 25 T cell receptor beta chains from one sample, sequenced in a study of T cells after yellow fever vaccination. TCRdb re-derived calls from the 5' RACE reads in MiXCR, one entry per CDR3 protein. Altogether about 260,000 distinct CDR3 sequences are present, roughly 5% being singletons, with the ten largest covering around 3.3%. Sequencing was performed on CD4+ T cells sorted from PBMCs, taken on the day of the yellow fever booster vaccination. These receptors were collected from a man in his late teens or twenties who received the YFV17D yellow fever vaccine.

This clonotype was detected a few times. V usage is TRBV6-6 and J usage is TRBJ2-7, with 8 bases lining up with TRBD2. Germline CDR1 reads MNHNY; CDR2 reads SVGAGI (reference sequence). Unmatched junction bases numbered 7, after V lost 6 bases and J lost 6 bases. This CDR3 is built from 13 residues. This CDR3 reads CASSPGLAREQYV. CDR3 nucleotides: TGTGCCAGCAGCCCAGGACTAGCTCGCGAGCAGTACGTC.

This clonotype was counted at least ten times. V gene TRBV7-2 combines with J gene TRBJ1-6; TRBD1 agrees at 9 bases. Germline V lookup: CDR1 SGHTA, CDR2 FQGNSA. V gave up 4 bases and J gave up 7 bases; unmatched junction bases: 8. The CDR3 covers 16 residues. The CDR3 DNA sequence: TGTGCCAGCAGCTCAGACGCCGGGACAGGGAATTCACCCCTCCACTTT. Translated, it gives CASSSDAGTGNSPLHF. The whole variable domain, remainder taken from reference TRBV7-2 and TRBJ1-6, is GAGVSQSPSNKVTEKGKDVELRCDPISGHTALYWYRQSLGQGLEFLIYFQGNSAPDKSGLPSDRFSAERTGGSVSTLTIQRTQQEDSAVYLCASSSDAGTGNSPLHFGNGTRLTVT.

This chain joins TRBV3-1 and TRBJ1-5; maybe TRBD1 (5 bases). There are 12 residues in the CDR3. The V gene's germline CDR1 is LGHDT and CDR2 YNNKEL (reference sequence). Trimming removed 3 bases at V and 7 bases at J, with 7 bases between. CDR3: CASSQGPQPQHF. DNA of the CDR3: TGTGCCAGCAGCCAGGGGCCCCAGCCCCAGCATTTT.

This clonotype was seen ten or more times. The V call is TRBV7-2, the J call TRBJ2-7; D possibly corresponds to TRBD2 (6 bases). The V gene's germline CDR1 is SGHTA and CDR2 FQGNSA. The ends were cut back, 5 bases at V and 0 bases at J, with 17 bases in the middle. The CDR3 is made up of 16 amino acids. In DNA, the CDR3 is TGTGCCAGCAGCGAAAGGACGGGGACTTCCTCCTACGAGCAGTACTTC. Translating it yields CASSERTGTSSYEQYF. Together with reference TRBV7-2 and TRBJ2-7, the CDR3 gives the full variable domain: GAGVSQSPSNKVTEKGKDVELRCDPISGHTALYWYRQSLGQGLEFLIYFQGNSAPDKSGLPSDRFSAERTGGSVSTLTIQRTQQEDSAVYLCASSERTGTSSYEQYFGPGTRLTVT.

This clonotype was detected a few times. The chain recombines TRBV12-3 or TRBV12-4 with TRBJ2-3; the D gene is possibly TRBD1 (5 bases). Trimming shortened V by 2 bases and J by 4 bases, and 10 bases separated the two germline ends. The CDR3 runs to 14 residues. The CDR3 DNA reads TGTGCCAGCAGTTTAAGACAGTACCCAGATACGCAGTATTTT. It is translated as CASSLRQYPDTQYF.

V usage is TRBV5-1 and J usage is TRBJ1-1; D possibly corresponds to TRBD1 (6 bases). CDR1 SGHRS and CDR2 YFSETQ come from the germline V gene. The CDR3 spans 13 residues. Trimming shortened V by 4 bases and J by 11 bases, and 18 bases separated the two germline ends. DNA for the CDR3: TGCGCCAGCAGCGGGAGCCCAGGGGAGAGGGCTTTCTTT. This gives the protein CASSGSPGERAFF.

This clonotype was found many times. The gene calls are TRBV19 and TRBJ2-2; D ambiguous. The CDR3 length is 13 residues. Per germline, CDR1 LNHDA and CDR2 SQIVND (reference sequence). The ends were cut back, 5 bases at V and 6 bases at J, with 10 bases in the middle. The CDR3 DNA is TGTGCCAGTAGTGAAAGTAGGGCCGGGGAGCTGTTTTTT. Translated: CASSESRAGELFF.

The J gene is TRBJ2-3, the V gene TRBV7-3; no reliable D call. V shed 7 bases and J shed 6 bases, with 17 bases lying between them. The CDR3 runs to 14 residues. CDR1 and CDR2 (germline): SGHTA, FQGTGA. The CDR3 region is CASKRFVGSDTQYF. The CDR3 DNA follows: TGTGCCAGCAAGAGGTTCGTAGGATCGGATACGCAGTATTTT. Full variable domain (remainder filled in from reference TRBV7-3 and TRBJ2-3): GAGVSQTPSNKVTEKGKYVELRCDPISGHTALYWYRQSLGQGPEFLIYFQGTGAADDSGLPNDRFFAVRPEGSVSTLKIQRTERGDSAVYLCASKRFVGSDTQYFGPGTRLTVL.

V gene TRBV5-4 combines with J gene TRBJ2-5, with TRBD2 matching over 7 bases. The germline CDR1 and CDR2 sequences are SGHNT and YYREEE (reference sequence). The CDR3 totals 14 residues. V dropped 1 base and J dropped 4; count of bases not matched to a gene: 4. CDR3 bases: TGTGCCAGCAGCTTGAGGACTAGAGGAGAGACCCAGTACTTC. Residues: CASSLRTRGETQYF.

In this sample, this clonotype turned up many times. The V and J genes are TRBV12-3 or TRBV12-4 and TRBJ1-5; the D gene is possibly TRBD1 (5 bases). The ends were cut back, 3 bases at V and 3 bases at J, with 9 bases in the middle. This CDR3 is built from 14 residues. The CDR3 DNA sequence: TGTGCCAGCAGTTTGAGGGGCCACAATCAGCCCCAGCATTTT. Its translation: CASSLRGHNQPQHF.

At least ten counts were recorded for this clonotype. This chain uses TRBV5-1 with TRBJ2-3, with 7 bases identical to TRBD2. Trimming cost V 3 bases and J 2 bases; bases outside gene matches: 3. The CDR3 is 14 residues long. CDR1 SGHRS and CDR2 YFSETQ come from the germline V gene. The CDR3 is CASSSLADTDTQYF. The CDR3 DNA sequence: TGCGCCAGCAGCTCCCTAGCGGACACAGATACGCAGTATTTT.

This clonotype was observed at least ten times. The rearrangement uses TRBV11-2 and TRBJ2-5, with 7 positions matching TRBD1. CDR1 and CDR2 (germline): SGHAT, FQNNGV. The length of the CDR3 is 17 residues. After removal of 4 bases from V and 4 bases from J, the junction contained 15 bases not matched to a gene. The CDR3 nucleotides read TGTGCCAGCAGCTCCGTCCCGACAGGGTGGGGATTAGAGACCCAGTACTTC. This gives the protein CASSSVPTGWGLETQYF.

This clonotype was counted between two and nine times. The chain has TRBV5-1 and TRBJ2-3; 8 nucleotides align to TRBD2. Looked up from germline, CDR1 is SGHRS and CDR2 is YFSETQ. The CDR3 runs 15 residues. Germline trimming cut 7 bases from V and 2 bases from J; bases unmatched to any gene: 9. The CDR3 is CASAGGPTFTDTQYF. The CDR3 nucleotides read TGCGCCAGCGCGGGGGGTCCAACATTCACAGATACGCAGTATTTT. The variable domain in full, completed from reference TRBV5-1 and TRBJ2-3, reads KAGVTQTPRYLIKTRGQQVTLSCSPISGHRSVSWYQQTPGQGLQFLFEYFSETQRNKGNFPGRFSGRQFSNSRSEMNVSTLELGDSALYLCASAGGPTFTDTQYFGPGTRLTVL.

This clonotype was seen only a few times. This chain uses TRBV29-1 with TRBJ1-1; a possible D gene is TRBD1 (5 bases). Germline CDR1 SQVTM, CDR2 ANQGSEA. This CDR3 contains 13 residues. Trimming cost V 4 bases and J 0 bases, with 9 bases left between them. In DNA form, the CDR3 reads TGCAGCGTTGGGACATCCTTGAACACTGAAGCTTTCTTT. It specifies CSVGTSLNTEAFF.

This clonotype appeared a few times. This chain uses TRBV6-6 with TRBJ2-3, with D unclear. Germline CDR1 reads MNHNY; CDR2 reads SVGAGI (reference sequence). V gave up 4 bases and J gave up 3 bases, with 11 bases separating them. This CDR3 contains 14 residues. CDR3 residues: CASSSHLGTDTQYF. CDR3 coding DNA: TGTGCCAGCAGTTCCCATTTGGGTACAGATACGCAGTATTTT.

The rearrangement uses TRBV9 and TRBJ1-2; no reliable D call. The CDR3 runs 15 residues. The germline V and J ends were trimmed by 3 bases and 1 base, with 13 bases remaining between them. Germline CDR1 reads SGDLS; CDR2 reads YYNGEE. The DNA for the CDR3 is TGTGCCAGCAGCGCCGATACCGGGAGTAACTATGGCTACACCTTC. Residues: CASSADTGSNYGYTF.

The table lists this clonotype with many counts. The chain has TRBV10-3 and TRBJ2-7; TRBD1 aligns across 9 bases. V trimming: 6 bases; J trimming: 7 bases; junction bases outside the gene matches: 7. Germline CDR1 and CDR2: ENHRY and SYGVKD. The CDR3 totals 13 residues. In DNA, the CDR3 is TGTGCCATCAGCCCGGGACAGGGTGCGGAGCAGTACGTC. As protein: CAISPGQGAEQYV.

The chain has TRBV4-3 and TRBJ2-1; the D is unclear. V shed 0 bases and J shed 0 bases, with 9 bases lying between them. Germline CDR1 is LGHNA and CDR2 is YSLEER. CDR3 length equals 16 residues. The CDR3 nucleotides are TGCGCCAGCAGCCAAGATCAACGGAGCTCCTACAATGAGCAGTTCTTC. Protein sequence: CASSQDQRSSYNEQFF.

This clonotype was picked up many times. CDR3 coding DNA: TGTGCCAGCAGTGCTCATCATTTGACCTACGAGCAGTACGTC. It is translated as CASSAHHLTYEQYV. The chain employs TRBV28 and TRBJ2-7; D remains unclear. Per the germline V gene, CDR1 is MDHEN and CDR2 is SYDVKM. Trimming shortened V by 5 bases and J by 2 bases, and 13 bases separated the two germline ends. This CDR3 is built from 14 residues.

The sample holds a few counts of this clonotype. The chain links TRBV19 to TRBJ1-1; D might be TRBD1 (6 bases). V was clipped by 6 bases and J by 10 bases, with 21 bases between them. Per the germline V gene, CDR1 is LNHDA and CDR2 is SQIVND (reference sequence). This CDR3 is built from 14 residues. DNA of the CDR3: TGTGCCAGTAGACAAACCATCCGACAGGATCGAGCTTTCTTT. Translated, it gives CASRQTIRQDRAFF.

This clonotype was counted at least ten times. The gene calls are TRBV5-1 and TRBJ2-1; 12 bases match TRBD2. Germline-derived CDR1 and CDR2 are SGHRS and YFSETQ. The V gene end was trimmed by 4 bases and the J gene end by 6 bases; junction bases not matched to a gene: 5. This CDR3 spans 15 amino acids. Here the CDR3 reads CASSPLAGGLNEQFF. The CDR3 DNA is TGCGCCAGCAGCCCCCTAGCGGGGGGGCTCAATGAGCAGTTCTTC.

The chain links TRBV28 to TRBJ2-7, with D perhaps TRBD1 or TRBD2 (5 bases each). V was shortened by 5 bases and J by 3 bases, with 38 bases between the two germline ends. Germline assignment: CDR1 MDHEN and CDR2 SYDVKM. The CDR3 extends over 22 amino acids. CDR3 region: CASSTAGPHLFFSSSPDYEQYV. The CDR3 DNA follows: TGTGCCAGCAGTACGGCAGGGCCCCACCTCTTCTTCTCTAGCTCCCCTGACTACGAGCAGTACGTC.

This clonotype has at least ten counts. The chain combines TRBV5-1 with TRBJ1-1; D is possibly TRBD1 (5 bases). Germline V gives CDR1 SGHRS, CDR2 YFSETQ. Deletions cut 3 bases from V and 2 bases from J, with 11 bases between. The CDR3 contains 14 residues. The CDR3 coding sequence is TGCGCCAGCAGCTCCCAGGGAGCCAACACTGAAGCTTTCTTT. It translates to CASSSQGANTEAFF.

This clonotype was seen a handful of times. The CDR3 spells CASSPARNEGEKLFF. DNA for the CDR3: TGTGCCAGCAGTCCAGCTCGGAACGAAGGGGAAAAACTGTTTTTT. V gene TRBV12-3 or TRBV12-4 combines with J gene TRBJ1-4; unclear D gene. Deletions cut 5 bases from V and 8 bases from J, with 18 bases between. The CDR3 consists of 15 residues.

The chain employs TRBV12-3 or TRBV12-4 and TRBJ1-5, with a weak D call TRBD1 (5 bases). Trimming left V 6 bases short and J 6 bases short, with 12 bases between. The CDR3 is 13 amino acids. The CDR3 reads CASSQTATQPQHF. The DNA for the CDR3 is TGTGCCAGCAGCCAGACAGCGACTCAGCCCCAGCATTTT.